These 6 T cell receptor beta chains originate from one sample sequenced in a study of breast tumors, draining lymph nodes, adjacent tissues. Axillary draining lymph nodes of breast cancer patients supplied the node samples. TCRdb passed the multiplex PCR reads through MiXCR, listing each CDR3 protein once. The sample gives under 250,000 distinct CDR3 sequences, 32% of which show up once; just over 1.4% is in the top ten. The sequencing sample was made of axillary lymph node tissue. Receptors originate from a female donor with breast cancer. Some clones in this sample may be carry-over from other donors' samples.

In DNA, the CDR3 is TGTGCCTGGAGTCCTCACCTGGGACCTAGGAACACCGGGGAGCTGTTTTTT. Translating gives CAWSPHLGPRNTGELFF. The V call is TRBV30, the J call TRBJ2-2; D possibly uses TRBD1 or TRBD2 (5 bases each). V gave up 2 bases and J gave up 1 base, with 17 bases separating them. CDR3 size: 17 residues. Germline V gene data show CDR1 as GTSNPN and CDR2 as SVGIG (reference sequence).

This chain links TRBV7-6 with TRBJ2-7, with D unresolved. Germline CDR1 and CDR2: SGHVS and FNYEAQ. This CDR3 has 14 residues. V was cut by 4 bases and J by 3 bases, with 13 bases left in between. This CDR3 is CASSSPLSDYEQYF. The DNA for the CDR3 is TGTGCCAGCAGCTCACCACTATCTGACTACGAGCAGTACTTC.

This clonotype has a count of ten or more. V and J are TRBV9 and TRBJ2-3; D gene unclear. The CDR3 is made up of 14 amino acids. CDR1 is SGDLS, CDR2 YYNGEE, per germline. The V end lost 2 bases, the J end lost 3 bases, and 10 bases lay between the germline ends. CDR3 residues: CASSVSIGTDTQYF. CDR3 sequence (DNA): TGTGCCAGCAGCGTTAGCATTGGAACAGATACGCAGTATTTT. The whole variable domain, remainder taken from reference TRBV9 and TRBJ2-3, is DSGVTQTPKHLITATGQRVTLRCSPRSGDLSVYWYQQSLDQGLQFLIQYYNGEERAKGNILERFSAQQFPDLHSELNLSSLELGDSALYFCASSVSIGTDTQYFGPGTRLTVL.

The chain recombines TRBV6-5 with TRBJ1-4; the match to TRBD1 covers 8 bases. Per germline, CDR1 MNHEY and CDR2 SVGAGI. There are 14 residues in the CDR3. V gave up 2 bases and J gave up 10 bases; unmatched junction bases: 6. The CDR3 here is CASSYGQGVGKLFF. For the CDR3, the DNA is TGTGCCAGCAGTTACGGACAGGGTGTTGGAAAACTGTTTTTT.

The chain's CDR3 is CASSSWTSGGKYEQYF. In DNA, the CDR3 is TGTGCCAGCAGCTCGTGGACTAGCGGGGGAAAGTACGAGCAGTACTTC. The chain employs TRBV11-2 and TRBJ2-7; TRBD2 matches 13 bases. CDR1 is SGHAT and CDR2 is FQNNGV in the germline V gene. There are 16 residues in the CDR3. V was clipped by 4 bases and J by 4 bases; unmatched bases: 7.

This clonotype was seen at least ten times. At one of its ends the junction is not consistent with the germline gene, which may arise from a read error. The gene calls are TRBV7-7 and TRBJ2-2; TRBD2 aligns across 14 bases. The CDR3 consists of 16 residues. CDR1 and CDR2 from the germline V gene are SSHAT and FNYEAQ (reference sequence). The CDR3 DNA sequence: TGTGCTAGCAGCCTCCGACTAGCGGGAGGGATCGGGGAGCTGTTTTTT. Translated: CASSLRLAGGIGELFF. The full variable domain, in which reference TRBV7-7 and TRBJ2-2 provide the parts outside the CDR3, is GAGVSQSPRYKVTKRGQDVTLRCDPISSHATLYWYQQALGQGPEFLTYFNYEAQPDKSGLPSDRFSAERPEGSISTLTIQRTEQRDSAMYRCASSLRLAGGIGELFFGEGSRLTVL.